In this sample, the clone carrying this T cell receptor (beta chain) turned up many times. Trimming took off 6 bases at V and 5 bases at J, with 20 bases between the two ends. This CDR3 contains 16 residues. This entry belongs to a study of T cells after yellow fever vaccination. TCRdb re-called the 5' RACE reads with MiXCR, one entry per CDR3 protein. Here the sample spans 300,000 to 450,000 distinct CDR3 sequences, approximately 8% being singletons. This TCR was recovered from a man in his late teens or twenties who received the YFV17D yellow fever vaccine. The V and J genes are TRBV12-3 or TRBV12-4 and TRBJ2-4; D may be TRBD1 or TRBD2 (8 bases each). The sequences come from PBMCs, collected roughly 46 days after the first yellow fever vaccination. The CDR3 DNA is TGTGCCAGCAGCCCAGGGGGCGGGAGGATTGAAAACATTCAGTACTTC. This gives the protein CASSPGGGRIENIQYF.